This is a list of T cell receptor beta chains from one sample in a study of blood T cell repertoires in COVID-19. Clones were sequenced by immunoSEQ multiplex PCR, and TCRdb holds only the in-frame ones, with some missing. The data show about 240,000 clones, approximately 80% seen once. Sequenced input: peripheral blood. The origin of the receptors is a woman aged 18 to 35 with acute or convalescent COVID-19. CDR3s include the opening cysteine and the closing phenylalanine or tryptophan. D genes are given only for firm matches. Size is stated for part of the rows, as once, few or many counts, or as a class when the clone is expanded.

TGTGCCAGCGAGGGGACTAGCGGACCGATGGTTGGTGAGCAGTTCTTC	CASEGTSGPMVGEQFF	TRBJ2-1	NA	TRBD2	TRBV28
TGTGCCAGCTCGCCCGGCGGGAGTCAAACATGGGAGCAGTACTTC	CASSPGGSQTWEQYF	TRBJ2-7	NA	TRBD2	TRBV18
TGCAGCGTTTCCTCTCAGGGAAAGAACACTGAAGCTTTCTTT	CSVSSQGKNTEAFF	TRBJ1-1	NA	NA	TRBV29-1
TGTGCCAGCAGTGAAGCCGGGACAGGGCGTTTTGAGCCCCAGCATTTT	CASSEAGTGRFEPQHF	TRBJ1-5	few	TRBD1	TRBV6-1
TGTGCCAGCAGCCAAGTGGAGTGGGAGAGAGAGTCCCTCTTCTATGGCTACACCTTC	CASSQVEWERESLFYGYTF	TRBJ1-2	NA	NA	TRBV3-1/TRBV3-2
TGTGCCAGCAGTGAACTCCCGGGACTAAGCACAGATACGCAGTATTTT	CASSELPGLSTDTQYF	TRBJ2-3	NA	TRBD2	TRBV6-1
TGTGCCAGCAGCCTCCAGGGTGGAAATCAGCCCCAGCATTTT	CASSLQGGNQPQHF	TRBJ1-5	NA	NA	TRBV7-9
TGCGCCAGCAGCTTCACTAGCGGGAGGGCGTACGAGCAGTACTTC	CASSFTSGRAYEQYF	TRBJ2-7	NA	TRBD2	TRBV5-1
TGCGCCAGCAGCCCCTATAGCTCCTACAATGAGCAGTTCTTC	CASSPYSSYNEQFF	TRBJ2-1	few	NA	TRBV5-1
TGTGCCAGCAGGCCAGCGGGCTACAATGAGCAGTTCTTC	CASRPAGYNEQFF	TRBJ2-1	NA	NA	TRBV12-3/TRBV12-4
TGTGCCAGCTCACTTAACCAAAACGGACAGGGTGCGGGTAATTCACCCCTCCACTTT	CASSLNQNGQGAGNSPLHF	TRBJ1-6	NA	TRBD1	TRBV18
TGTGCCAGCAGACCGACAGGGACGAGCAATCAGCCCCAGCATTTT	CASRPTGTSNQPQHF	TRBJ1-5	NA	TRBD1	TRBV6-5
TGTGCCAGCAGCTTAGCTAGCGAGCCTTGGGAGACCCAGTACTTC	CASSLASEPWETQYF	TRBJ2-5	NA	NA	TRBV7-2
TGTGCCAGCTCACCCCGGCAGGGCAACAATCAGCCCCAGCATTTT	CASSPRQGNNQPQHF	TRBJ1-5	few	NA	TRBV18
TGCAGTGCTCCGGGCTACAATGAGCAGTTCTTC	CSAPGYNEQFF	TRBJ2-1	once	NA	TRBV20-1
TGCGCCAGCAGCTTGGAGACAGGGGGCTTTGGCGAGCAGTACTTC	CASSLETGGFGEQYF	TRBJ2-7	NA	TRBD1	TRBV5-1
TGTGCCAGCAGCTTGGTTACCTACGATGAGCAGTTCTTC	CASSLVTYDEQFF	TRBJ2-1	NA	NA	TRBV5-4
TGCGCCAGCAGTCCCTACTCCGGTCCCTACGAGCAGTACTTC	CASSPYSGPYEQYF	TRBJ2-7	NA	NA	TRBV5-1
TGCGCCAGCAGCCAAGATCCTACCGACCAAGAGACCCAGTACTTC	CASSQDPTDQETQYF	TRBJ2-5	few	NA	TRBV4-1
TGTGCCAGCAGTGATGAGGGAAACACTGAAGCTTTCTTT	CASSDEGNTEAFF	TRBJ1-1	NA	NA	TRBV2